This is a list of T cell receptor beta chains from one sample in a study of blood T cell repertoires in COVID-19. Libraries were prepared by immunoSEQ multiplex PCR; TCRdb keeps only in-frame clonotypes and omits some of them. The data hold 150,000 to 200,000 clones, with 80% to 85% observed a single time. Sequences were obtained from peripheral blood. The source is a woman aged 30 to 39 with acute or convalescent COVID-19. Each CDR3 is given with its conserved first and last residue. Each record gives: clone size, J gene, D gene, V gene, CDR3 DNA, CDR3 protein. A D gene is named only where the DNA matches it firmly. The size field is filled for only some rows; it gives once, few, many or a size class.

NA,TRBJ1-1,NA,TRBV6-2/TRBV6-3,TGTGCCAGCAGCCTCGGGGAGGGAGTAGGGAACACTGAAGCTTTCTTT,CASSLGEGVGNTEAFF
NA,TRBJ1-1,TRBD1,TRBV9,TGTGCCAGCAGCTCAGAGGGACAGGGTATGACTGAAGCTTTCTTT,CASSSEGQGMTEAFF
NA,TRBJ1-3,NA,TRBV28,TGTGCCAGCAGTTTATTCGCCATCCGATCCGGTGGAAACACCATATATTTT,CASSLFAIRSGGNTIYF
NA,TRBJ2-2,NA,TRBV5-6,TGTGCCAGCAGCCATTCTACCGGGACTTACGTAGGGGAGCTGTTTTTT,CASSHSTGTYVGELFF
few,TRBJ1-3,NA,TRBV7-9,TGTGCCAGCAGCTTAGGAGTAACCGTTTCTGGAAACACCATATATTTT,CASSLGVTVSGNTIYF
NA,TRBJ2-7,NA,TRBV7-2,TGTGCCAGCAGCTTAGCGCTTAGTCAGAGGACTTACGAGCAGTACTTC,CASSLALSQRTYEQYF
NA,TRBJ1-1,NA,TRBV7-9,TGTGCCAGCAGCTTAAATGGACACAACGCTGAAGCTTTCTTT,CASSLNGHNAEAFF
NA,TRBJ1-5,NA,TRBV2,TGTGCCAGCAAAGGCCAGGACAATCAGCCCCAGCATTTT,CASKGQDNQPQHF
NA,TRBJ2-7,NA,TRBV6-2/TRBV6-3,TGTGCCAGCAGTTACTCGATGACAGGCCCCCCCTACGAGCAGTACTTC,CASSYSMTGPPYEQYF
NA,TRBJ2-3,NA,TRBV5-1,TGCGCCAGCAGCCCGGGTACCCTCACAGATACGCAGTATTTT,CASSPGTLTDTQYF
NA,TRBJ2-7,NA,TRBV11-3,TGTGCCAGCAGCTTCTCGGGATTGCAGTACTTC,CASSFSGLQYF
NA,TRBJ2-7,NA,TRBV7-9,TGTGCCAGCAGCTTAGAAGGCGGGTCGCACGAGCAGTACTTC,CASSLEGGSHEQYF
NA,TRBJ2-2,NA,TRBV9,TGTGCCAGCAGCGTAGTGTCGGGGACCGGGGAGCTGTTTTTT,CASSVVSGTGELFF
NA,TRBJ1-1,TRBD1,TRBV7-9,TGTGCCAGCAGTCTTGGGGGACAGGACACTGAAGCTTTCTTT,CASSLGGQDTEAFF
few,TRBJ1-3,TRBD1,TRBV5-1,TGCGCCAGCAGACAGGGGTTCGGAAACACCATATATTTT,CASRQGFGNTIYF
NA,TRBJ1-6,NA,TRBV7-2,TGTGCCAGCAGCTTAGGGCCGGGTCGATATAATTCACCCCTCCACTTT,CASSLGPGRYNSPLHF
few,TRBJ1-1,NA,TRBV5-5,TGTGCCAGCAGCAAATCAGGAGGGGACACTGAAGCTTTCTTT,CASSKSGGDTEAFF
NA,TRBJ2-6,TRBD1,TRBV3-1/TRBV3-2,TGTGCCAGCAGCCAAGAATGGATGGGACAGGCGAAATTCTCTGGGGCCAACGTCCTGACTTTC,CASSQEWMGQAKFSGANVLTF
few,TRBJ2-1,TRBD2,TRBV2,TGTGCCAGCAGGGAACACGGGGGGGGTGTCGATGAGCAGTTCTTC,CASREHGGGVDEQFF
NA,TRBJ1-6,NA,TRBV15,TGTGCCACCAGCACCGATAAAAGGGGAAATATAAATTCACCCCTCCACTTT,CATSTDKRGNINSPLHF
NA,TRBJ2-1,TRBD2,TRBV4-3,TGCGCCAGCAGCCAAGATATTGTCGGGGGGGGATACAATGAGCAGTTCTTC,CASSQDIVGGGYNEQFF
NA,TRBJ2-6,NA,TRBV10-3,TGTGCCATCAGTGCCAGGGGTTCTGGGGCCAACGTCCTGACTTTC,CAISARGSGANVLTF
NA,TRBJ1-2,TRBD1,TRBV29-1,TGCAGCGTTGACAACAGGGGCGATGGCTATGGCTACACCTTC,CSVDNRGDGYGYTF
NA,TRBJ2-2,TRBD1,TRBV24-1,TGTGCCACCAGTGATTTGGGGACAGTTAACACCGGGGAGCTGTTTTTT,CATSDLGTVNTGELFF
NA,TRBJ1-5,NA,TRBV19,TGTGCCAGTAGTGGTTCAATGCGGGGATTCAATCAGCCCCAGCATTTT,CASSGSMRGFNQPQHF
NA,TRBJ1-2,NA,TRBV7-9,TGTGCCAGCAGCTTAATACAGGGCGGCTACACCTTC,CASSLIQGGYTF
NA,TRBJ2-7,TRBD1,TRBV6-6,TGTGCCAGCAGACCGGGACAGGATACCGAGCAGTACTTC,CASRPGQDTEQYF
few,TRBJ1-2,NA,TRBV15,TGTGCCACCGACGCTGGCAGGGGTGGTGGCTACACCTTC,CATDAGRGGGYTF
NA,TRBJ2-4,NA,TRBV27,TGTGCCAGCAGTTCAGACAGGGAGGACATTCAGTACTTC,CASSSDREDIQYF
NA,TRBJ2-3,TRBD1,TRBV11-1,TGTGCCAGCAGCTTAAGGACACAGGGGGGCATGGCGCAGTATTTT,CASSLRTQGGMAQYF
NA,TRBJ2-1,TRBD1,TRBV5-1,TGCGCCAGCAGCTTCAAGCCTCGGGACAGGGCATTTGTATGGTACAATGAGCAGTTCTTC,CASSFKPRDRAFVWYNEQFF
NA,TRBJ2-1,NA,TRBV7-9,TGTGCCAGCAGCTTAAAGCTTTCCGGAGGTGGTAATGAGCAGTTCTTC,CASSLKLSGGGNEQFF
few,TRBJ1-5,NA,TRBV6-2/TRBV6-3,TGTGCCAGCAGTTACAGGGGGAGCAATCAGCCCCAGCATTTT,CASSYRGSNQPQHF
NA,TRBJ1-5,NA,TRBV27,TGTGCCAGCAGTTTATCATCCGGGCTAGAGGGGCCCCAGCATTTT,CASSLSSGLEGPQHF
once,TRBJ2-7,NA,TRBV19,TGTGCCAGTAGTATCAGGGACACGGCCTACGAGCAGTACTTC,CASSIRDTAYEQYF
NA,TRBJ1-1,NA,TRBV7-9,TGTGCCAGCACCCCAAAGGGGAAGGAAGCTTTCTTT,CASTPKGKEAFF
NA,TRBJ1-5,TRBD1,TRBV4-2,TGTGCCAGCAGCCTAGAAGGGGGCGCGGGCCAGCCCCAGCATTTT,CASSLEGGAGQPQHF
NA,TRBJ1-5,NA,TRBV2,TGTGCCAGCAGTGAACGAGGGTTGCGCAATCAGCCCCAGCATTTT,CASSERGLRNQPQHF
NA,TRBJ1-1,NA,TRBV20-1,TGCAGTGCTAGAAGAGGTCCGGCTTTCTTT,CSARRGPAFF
NA,TRBJ1-5,TRBD1,TRBV5-6,TGTGCCAGCAGCCCCGGTACAGGGGGGACTCAGCCCCAGCATTTT,CASSPGTGGTQPQHF
few,TRBJ1-1,NA,TRBV9,TGTGCCAGCAGCGTAGTGCGGCAGGGAACTGAAGCTTTCTTT,CASSVVRQGTEAFF
NA,TRBJ2-1,TRBD1,TRBV24-1,TGTGCCACCAGTGAGAGAGGGACAGGGTATTACAATGAGCAGTTCTTC,CATSERGTGYYNEQFF
NA,TRBJ2-7,NA,TRBV5-1,TGCGCCAGCAGCTCCTTAAGGGGCCCCTACGAGCAGTACTTC,CASSSLRGPYEQYF
NA,TRBJ1-6,NA,TRBV7-9,TGTGCCAGCAGCCAATCCGGGGGGGGAAATTCACCCCTCCACTTT,CASSQSGGGNSPLHF
NA,TRBJ2-5,TRBD2,TRBV19,TGTGCCAGTAGCCCCCTGAGCCCCGGGGGGGAGACCCAGTACTTC,CASSPLSPGGETQYF
NA,TRBJ2-7,TRBD2,TRBV27,TGTGCCAGCAGTTTAAGGGCGGGAGGGAGCGAGCAGTACTTC,CASSLRAGGSEQYF
NA,TRBJ2-7,TRBD1,TRBV5-1,TGCGCCAGCAGCTTGGGAGGGGACAGGGCCCACGAGCAGTACTTC,CASSLGGDRAHEQYF
NA,TRBJ2-3,NA,TRBV29-1,TGCAGCGTTGAAGATCACCTATCTAGAGATACGCAGTATTTT,CSVEDHLSRDTQYF
few,TRBJ2-1,NA,TRBV27,TGTGCCAGCACTGCCAGCGGGTTAATCTACAATGAGCAGTTCTTC,CASTASGLIYNEQFF
NA,TRBJ2-5,NA,TRBV19,TGTGCCAGTAGCCTGGGTTTTCGGGTGGGTCAAGAGACCCAGTACTTC,CASSLGFRVGQETQYF